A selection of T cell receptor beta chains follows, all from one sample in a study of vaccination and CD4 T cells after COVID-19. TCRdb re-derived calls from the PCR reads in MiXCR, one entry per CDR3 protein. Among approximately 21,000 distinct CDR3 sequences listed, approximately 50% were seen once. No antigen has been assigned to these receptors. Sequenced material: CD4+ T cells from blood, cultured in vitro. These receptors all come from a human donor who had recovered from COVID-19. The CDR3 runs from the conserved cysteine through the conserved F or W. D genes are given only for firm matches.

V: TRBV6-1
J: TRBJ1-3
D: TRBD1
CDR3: CASSRDRASGNTIYF

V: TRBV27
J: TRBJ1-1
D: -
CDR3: CASSLNRVSTEAFF

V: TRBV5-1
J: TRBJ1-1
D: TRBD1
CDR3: CASSLTGEIKPFF

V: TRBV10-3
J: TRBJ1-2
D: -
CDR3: CAISGGDYGYTF

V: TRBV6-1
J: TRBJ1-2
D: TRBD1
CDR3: CASRTSETGAFYGYTF

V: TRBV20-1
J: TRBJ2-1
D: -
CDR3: CSAREGRSSYNEQFF

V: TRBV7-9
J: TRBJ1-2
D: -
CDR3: CASSPYLDSAGKGYGYTF

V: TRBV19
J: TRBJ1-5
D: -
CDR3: CASSINRSNQPQHF

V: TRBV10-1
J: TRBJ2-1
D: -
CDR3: CASSDRGSYNEQFF

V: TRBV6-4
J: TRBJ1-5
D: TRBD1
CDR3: CASKPDRGLDQPQHF

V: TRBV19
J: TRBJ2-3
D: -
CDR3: CASSMTGVPTDTQYF

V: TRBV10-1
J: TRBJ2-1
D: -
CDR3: CASSESGFNPYNEQFF

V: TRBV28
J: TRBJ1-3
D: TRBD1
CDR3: CASRGQGAGNTIYF

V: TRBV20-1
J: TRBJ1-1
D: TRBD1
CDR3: CSARRGQGTEAFF

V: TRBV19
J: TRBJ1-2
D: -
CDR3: CASLRRTNDYGYTF

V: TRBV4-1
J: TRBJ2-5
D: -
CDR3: CASSQDTGLQETQYF

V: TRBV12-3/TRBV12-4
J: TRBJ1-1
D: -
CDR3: CASSLDGDTEAFF

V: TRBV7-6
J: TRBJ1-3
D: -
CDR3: CASSPNPINTIYF

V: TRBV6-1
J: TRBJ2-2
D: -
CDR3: CASAPGGLRPGELFF

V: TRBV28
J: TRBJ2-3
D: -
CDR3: CASSLLGTDTQYF

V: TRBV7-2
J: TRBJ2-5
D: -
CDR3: CASSLGTLRWETQYF

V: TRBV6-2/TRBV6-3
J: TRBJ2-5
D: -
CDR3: CASSYGGRERETQYF

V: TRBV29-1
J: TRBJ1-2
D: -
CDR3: CSVGTGGGYTF

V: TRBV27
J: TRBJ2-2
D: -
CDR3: CASSFGGELFF

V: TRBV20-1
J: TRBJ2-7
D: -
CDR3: CSAGPYEQYF

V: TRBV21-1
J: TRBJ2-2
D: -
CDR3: CASSKGGDRGSGELFF

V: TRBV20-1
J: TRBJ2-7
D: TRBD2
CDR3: CSAGNTAGGNIEQYF

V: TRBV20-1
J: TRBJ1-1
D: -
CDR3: CSARDPGNTEAFF

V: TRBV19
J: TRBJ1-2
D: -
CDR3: CASMGPHNFNYGYTF

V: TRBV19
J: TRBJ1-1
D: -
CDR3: CASTTTLALNTEAFF

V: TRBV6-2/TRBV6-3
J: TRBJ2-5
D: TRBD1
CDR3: CASSYYDERDRGFRETQYF

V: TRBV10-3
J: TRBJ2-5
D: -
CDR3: CAISELPRRETQYF

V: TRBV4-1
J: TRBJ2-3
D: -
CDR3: CASSQPGVADTQYF

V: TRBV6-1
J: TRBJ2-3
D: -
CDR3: CASLRGAPSTDTQYF

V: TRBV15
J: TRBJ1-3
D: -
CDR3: CATSRDPTVSGNTIYF

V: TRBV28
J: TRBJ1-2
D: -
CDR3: CASSTPGRHGYTF

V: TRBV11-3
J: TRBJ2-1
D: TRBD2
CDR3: CASSLEAGGWDEQFF

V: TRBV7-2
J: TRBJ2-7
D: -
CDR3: CASSYEVRTSYEQYF

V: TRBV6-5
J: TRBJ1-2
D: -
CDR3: CASSYFPAQYGYTF

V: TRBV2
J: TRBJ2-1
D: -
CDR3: CASSRQYNEQFF

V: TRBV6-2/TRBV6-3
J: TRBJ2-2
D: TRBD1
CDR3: CASSIRTGSTGELFF

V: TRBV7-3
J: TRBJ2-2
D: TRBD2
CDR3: CASSLKAIAGGPAGELFF

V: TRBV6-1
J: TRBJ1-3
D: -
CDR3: CASSHRDRGLSGNTIYF

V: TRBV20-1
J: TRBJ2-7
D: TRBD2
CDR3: CSARAGTSGFYEQYF

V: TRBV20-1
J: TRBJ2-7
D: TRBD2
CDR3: CSANRLAGGLNEQYF

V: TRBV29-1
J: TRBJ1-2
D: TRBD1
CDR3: CSVPGQGGFYGYTF

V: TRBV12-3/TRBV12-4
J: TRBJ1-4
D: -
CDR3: CASSWANEKLFF

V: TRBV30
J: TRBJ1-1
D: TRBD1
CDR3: CAWDRGNTEAFF

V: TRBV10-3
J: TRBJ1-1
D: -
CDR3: CAISEGGDASTEAFF